This passage covers 14 T cell receptor beta chains from one sample sequenced in a study of T-cell reconstitution after alpha-beta-depleted transplantation in children. Unique molecular identifiers were built into the TCRbeta library. TCRdb independently ran MiXCR on the PCR reads; one entry per CDR3 protein. The repertoire holds about 980,000 distinct CDR3 sequences, with less than 30% as singletons. The material was PBMCs, mostly from graft donor cells, obtained 360 days after TCRalphabeta/CD19-depleted stem cell transplant. Source of these receptors: a boy under three years old who had a stem cell transplant for SCID, so the T cells may come from the graft donor.

This clonotype was counted only a few times. The chain carries TRBV27 and TRBJ2-7; D ambiguous. Trimming left V 5 bases short and J 5 bases short, with 28 bases between. The CDR3 length is 18 residues. Germline V gene lookup returns CDR1 MNHEY and CDR2 SMNVEV (reference sequence). CDR3 coding DNA: TGTGCCAGCAGTCCCTCTTTCCCGCCCATCGGCGCCGAAGACGAGCAGTACTTC. It yields the protein CASSPSFPPIGAEDEQYF.

The gene calls are TRBV4-1 and TRBJ2-1; 9 bases align to TRBD2. There are 14 residues in the CDR3. V trimming: 6 bases; J trimming: 8 bases; junction bases outside the gene matches: 8. Germline V gives CDR1 MGHRA, CDR2 YSYEKL. For the CDR3, the DNA is TGCGCCAGCAGTCTGGCGGGGGGGAACCATGAGCAGTTCTTC. The encoded protein is CASSLAGGNHEQFF.

This sequence joins TRBV2 and TRBJ2-3; D gene unclear. Trimming stripped 8 bases from V and 0 bases from J, with 12 bases between. CDR1 is SNHLY, CDR2 FYNNEI, per germline. The CDR3 runs to 14 residues. In nucleotides, the CDR3 is TGTGCCAGCGTCTACGGGTCTAGCACAGATACGCAGTATTTT. Translating gives CASVYGSSTDTQYF.

This clonotype was counted only a few times. The V call is TRBV2, the J call TRBJ1-4; D is uncertain. V dropped 6 bases and J dropped 0 bases, with 8 bases sitting between them. Germline V gene lookup returns CDR1 SNHLY and CDR2 FYNNEI. The CDR3 is 14 amino acids. The CDR3, as DNA: TGTGCCAGCAGGGGATCTGCAACTAATGAAAAACTGTTTTTT. This codes for CASRGSATNEKLFF. The variable domain in full, completed from reference TRBV2 and TRBJ1-4, reads EPEVTQTPSHQVTQMGQEVILRCVPISNHLYFYWYRQILGQKVEFLVSFYNNEISEKSEIFDDQFSVERPDGSNFTLKIRSTKLEDSAMYFCASRGSATNEKLFFGSGTQLSVL.

In its sample, this clonotype was seen once. The chain joins TRBV3-1 to TRBJ2-5; no clear D gene. The germline gives CDR1 LGHDT, CDR2 YNNKEL (reference sequence). The CDR3 consists of 14 residues. V was trimmed by 4 bases and J by 5 bases, leaving 14 bases between them. CDR3 residues: CASSLSSRIETQYF. CDR3 coding DNA: TGTGCCAGCAGCCTCTCCAGCAGGATCGAGACCCAGTACTTC.

This clonotype was detected only a few times. The chain recombines TRBV28 with TRBJ2-3; TRBD2 aligns across 9 bases. The CDR3 sequence is 13 residues long. From germline, CDR1 is MDHEN and CDR2 SYDVKM. V gave up 8 bases and J gave up 3 bases; unmatched junction bases: 3. The CDR3 spells CASQRGDTDTQYF. The CDR3 nucleotides read TGTGCCAGCCAGCGGGGGGATACAGATACGCAGTATTTT.

The sample holds many counts of this clonotype. The chain is built from TRBV28 and TRBJ2-7; D may be TRBD1 (6 bases). V lost 1 base and J lost 1, with 11 bases in between. The CDR3 has 15 residues. Germline V gene lookup returns CDR1 MDHEN and CDR2 SYDVKM. DNA of the CDR3: TGTGCCAGCAGTTTATTAGGCAGGGGATCCTACGAGCAGTACTTC. It codes for CASSLLGRGSYEQYF.

The V and J genes are TRBV6-1 and TRBJ2-5, with 7 bases fitting TRBD2. Losses at the gene ends were 10 bases for V and 0 bases for J; bases not matched to a gene: 11. Germline-derived CDR1 and CDR2 are MNHNS and SASEGT. This CDR3 spans 15 amino acids. CDR3 residues: CATRETSPYQETQYF. The CDR3 DNA follows: TGTGCCACACGGGAGACTAGCCCTTACCAAGAGACCCAGTACTTC.

This clonotype was seen more than once but under ten times. The rearrangement joins TRBV5-1 to TRBJ2-1; the D is unclear. CDR1 SGHRS and CDR2 YFSETQ come from the germline V gene. The CDR3 is 14 amino acids. V was pared by 0 bases and J by 4 bases, with 8 bases between. CDR3: CASSLGGKYNEQFF. The CDR3 DNA sequence: TGCGCCAGCAGCTTGGGAGGTAAATACAATGAGCAGTTCTTC. The full variable domain, completed using reference TRBV5-1 and TRBJ2-1, is KAGVTQTPRYLIKTRGQQVTLSCSPISGHRSVSWYQQTPGQGLQFLFEYFSETQRNKGNFPGRFSGRQFSNSRSEMNVSTLELGDSALYLCASSLGGKYNEQFFGPGTRLTVL.

The chain combines TRBV5-1 with TRBJ1-1, with D maybe TRBD1 (5 bases). The V gene lost 0 bases and the J gene lost 5 bases, with 20 bases spanning the gap. This CDR3 has 17 amino acids. Germline assignment: CDR1 SGHRS and CDR2 YFSETQ. CDR3 amino acids: CASSLDRWGEGGTEAFF. Written as DNA, the CDR3 is TGCGCCAGCAGCTTGGATAGGTGGGGGGAGGGAGGAACTGAAGCTTTCTTT.

This clonotype was recorded a few times. The chain uses TRBV2 and TRBJ1-2, with 7 bases matching TRBD1. Germline V CDR1 and CDR2: SNHLY, FYNNEI. Trimming took 11 bases from V and 0 from J; bases not matched to a gene: 9. This CDR3 spans 14 amino acids. CDR3 coding DNA: TGTGCCCTTTACCGGGACAGCCCTAACTATGGCTACACCTTC. It encodes CALYRDSPNYGYTF.

V usage is TRBV29-1 and J usage is TRBJ2-7, with D possibly matching TRBD1 (6 bases). Germline CDR1 SQVTM, CDR2 ANQGSEA. Trimming shortened V by 4 bases and J by 7 bases, and 11 bases separated the two germline ends. There are 11 residues in the CDR3. CDR3 region: CSVGWGREQYF. For the CDR3, the DNA is TGCAGCGTTGGTTGGGGGCGGGAGCAGTACTTC.

Note on this clonotype: The conserved phenylalanine or tryptophan normally closing the CDR3 is absent here, so this likely arose from a read error. This sequence joins TRBV10-3 and TRBJ1-5; 7 nucleotides align to TRBD1. Trimming removed 9 bases from V and 1 base from J; junction bases left unmatched: 3. The CDR3 is made up of 13 amino acids. Germline CDR1 and CDR2: ENHRY and SYGVKD. CDR3 nucleotides: TGTGCCATAAGGGACAGCAGCAATCAGCCCCAGCATTAT. Residues: CAIRDSSNQPQHY.

This chain links TRBV10-3 with TRBJ2-2, with 8 nucleotides matching TRBD1. The germline CDR1 and CDR2 sequences are ENHRY and SYGVKD. This CDR3 has 14 residues. V lost 10 bases and J lost 4; bases outside the gene matches: 8. This chain's CDR3 is CATEGQGSTGELFF. CDR3 sequence (DNA): TGTGCCACCGAAGGACAGGGTAGCACCGGGGAGCTGTTTTTT.